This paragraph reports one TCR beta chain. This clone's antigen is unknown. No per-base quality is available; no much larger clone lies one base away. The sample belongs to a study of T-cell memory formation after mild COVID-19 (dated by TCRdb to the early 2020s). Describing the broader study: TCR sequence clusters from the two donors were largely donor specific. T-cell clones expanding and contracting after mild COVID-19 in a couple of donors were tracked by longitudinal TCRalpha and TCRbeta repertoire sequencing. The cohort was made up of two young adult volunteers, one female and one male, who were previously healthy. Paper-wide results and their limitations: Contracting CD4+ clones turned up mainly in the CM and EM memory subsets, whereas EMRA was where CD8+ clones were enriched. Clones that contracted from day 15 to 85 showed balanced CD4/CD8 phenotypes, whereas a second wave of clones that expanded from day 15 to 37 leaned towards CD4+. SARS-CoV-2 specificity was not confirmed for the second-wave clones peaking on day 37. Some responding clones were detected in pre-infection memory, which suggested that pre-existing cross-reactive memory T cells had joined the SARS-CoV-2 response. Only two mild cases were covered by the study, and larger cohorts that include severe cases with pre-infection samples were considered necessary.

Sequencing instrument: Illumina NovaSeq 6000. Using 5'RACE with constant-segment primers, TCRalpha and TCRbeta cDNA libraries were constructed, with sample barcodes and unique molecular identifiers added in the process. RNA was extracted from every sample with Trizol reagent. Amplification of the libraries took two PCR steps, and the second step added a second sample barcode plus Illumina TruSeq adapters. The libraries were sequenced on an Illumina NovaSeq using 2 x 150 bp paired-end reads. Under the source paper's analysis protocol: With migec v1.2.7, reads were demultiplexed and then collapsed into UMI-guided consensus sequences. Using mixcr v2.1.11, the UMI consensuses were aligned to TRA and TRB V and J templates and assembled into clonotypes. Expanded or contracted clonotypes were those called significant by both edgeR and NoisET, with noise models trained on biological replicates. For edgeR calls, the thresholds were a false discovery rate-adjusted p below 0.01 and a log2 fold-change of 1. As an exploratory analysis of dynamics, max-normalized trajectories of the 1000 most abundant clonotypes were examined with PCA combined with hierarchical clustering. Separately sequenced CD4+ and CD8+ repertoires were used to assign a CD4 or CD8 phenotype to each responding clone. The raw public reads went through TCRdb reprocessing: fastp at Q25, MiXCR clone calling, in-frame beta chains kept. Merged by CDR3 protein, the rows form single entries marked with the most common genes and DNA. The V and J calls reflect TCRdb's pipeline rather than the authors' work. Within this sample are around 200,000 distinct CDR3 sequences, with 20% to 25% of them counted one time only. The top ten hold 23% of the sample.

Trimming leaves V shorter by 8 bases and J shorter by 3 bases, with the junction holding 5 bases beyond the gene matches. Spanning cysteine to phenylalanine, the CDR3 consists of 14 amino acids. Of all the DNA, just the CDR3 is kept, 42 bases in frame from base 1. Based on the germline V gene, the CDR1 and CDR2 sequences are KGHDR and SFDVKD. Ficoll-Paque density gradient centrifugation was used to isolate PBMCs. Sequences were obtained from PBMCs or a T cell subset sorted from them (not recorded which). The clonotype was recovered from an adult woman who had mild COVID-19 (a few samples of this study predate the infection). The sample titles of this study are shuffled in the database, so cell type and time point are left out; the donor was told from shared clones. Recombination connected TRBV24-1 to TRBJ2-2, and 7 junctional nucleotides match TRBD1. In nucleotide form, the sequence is TGTGCCACCACTGACAGGGTGGACACCGGGGAGCTGTTTTTT. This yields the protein CATTDRVDTGELFF.